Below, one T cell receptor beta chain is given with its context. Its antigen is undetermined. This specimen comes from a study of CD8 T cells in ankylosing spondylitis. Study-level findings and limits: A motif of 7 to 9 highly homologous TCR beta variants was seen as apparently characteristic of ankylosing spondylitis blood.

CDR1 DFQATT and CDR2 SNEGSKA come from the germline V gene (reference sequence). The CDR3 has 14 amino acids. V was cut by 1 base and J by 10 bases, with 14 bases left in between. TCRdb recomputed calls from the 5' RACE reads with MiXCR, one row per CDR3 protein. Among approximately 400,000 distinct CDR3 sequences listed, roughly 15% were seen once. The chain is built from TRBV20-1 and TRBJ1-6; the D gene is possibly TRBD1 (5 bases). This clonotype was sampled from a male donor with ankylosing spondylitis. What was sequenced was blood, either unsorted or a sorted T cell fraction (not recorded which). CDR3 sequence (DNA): TGCAGTGCTAGAGTCGGGGCCGAGGGGTCACCCCTCCACTTT. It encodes CSARVGAEGSPLHF.